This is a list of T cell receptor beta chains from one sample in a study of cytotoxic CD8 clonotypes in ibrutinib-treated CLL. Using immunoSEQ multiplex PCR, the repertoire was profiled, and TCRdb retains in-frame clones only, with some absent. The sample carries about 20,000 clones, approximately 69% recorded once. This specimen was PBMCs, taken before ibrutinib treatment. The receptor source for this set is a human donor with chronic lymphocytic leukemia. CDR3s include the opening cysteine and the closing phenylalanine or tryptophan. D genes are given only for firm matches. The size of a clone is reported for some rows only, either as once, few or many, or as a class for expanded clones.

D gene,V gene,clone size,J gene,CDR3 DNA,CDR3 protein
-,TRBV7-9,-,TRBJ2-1,TGTGCCAGCAGCCTACTAGGCCTTGAGCAGTTCTTC,CASSLLGLEQFF
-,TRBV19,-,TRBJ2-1,TGTGCCAGTACTATGGGTCCTAGCGCCCAAGGCTCCTACAATGAGCAGTTCTTC,CASTMGPSAQGSYNEQFF
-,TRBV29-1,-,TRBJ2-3,TGCAGCGTTGTTTACGGGTATACGCAGTATTTT,CSVVYGYTQYF
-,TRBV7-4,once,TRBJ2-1,TGTGCCAGCAGCCCGGGACCCCCCAATGAGCAGTTCTTC,CASSPGPPNEQFF
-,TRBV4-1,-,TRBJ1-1,TGCGCCAGCAGCCAAGAACTAGTGAGGAACACTGAAGCTTTCTTT,CASSQELVRNTEAFF
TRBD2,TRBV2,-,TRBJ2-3,TGTGCCTCAGGACTAGCGGGGACAGATACGCAGTATTTT,CASGLAGTDTQYF
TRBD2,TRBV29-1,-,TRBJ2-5,TGCAGCGTCGGACTAGATCGAGAGACCCAGTACTTC,CSVGLDRETQYF
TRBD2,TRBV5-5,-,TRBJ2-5,TGTGCCAGCACCTTCGGACTAGCGGAAGAGACCCAGTACTTC,CASTFGLAEETQYF
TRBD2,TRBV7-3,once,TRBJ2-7,TGTGCCAGCAGCGCGGCGACTAGCGGGAGCTACGAGCAGTACTTC,CASSAATSGSYEQYF
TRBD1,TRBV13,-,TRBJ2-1,TGTGCCAGCAGCGACCGGGACAGAAACAATGAGCAGTTCTTC,CASSDRDRNNEQFF
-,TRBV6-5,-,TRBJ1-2,TGTGCCACCCTCCTGGGGGACTATGGCTACACCTTC,CATLLGDYGYTF
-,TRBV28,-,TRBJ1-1,TGTGCCAGCAGTTTGACCCAGGGAATCGCTTTCTTT,CASSLTQGIAFF
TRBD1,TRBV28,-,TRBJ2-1,TGTGCCAGCAGAGTTGCAGGGGGCAATGGCAATGAGCAGTTCTTC,CASRVAGGNGNEQFF
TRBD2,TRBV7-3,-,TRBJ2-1,TGTGCCAGCAGTCCCGCCTCATGGGGACTAGCGGGTCCTAATGAGCAGTTCTTC,CASSPASWGLAGPNEQFF
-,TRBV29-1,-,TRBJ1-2,TGCAGCGTTGTTGGCAGATGGGGCTACACCTTC,CSVVGRWGYTF
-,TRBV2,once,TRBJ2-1,TGTGCCAGCAGCCCGAACCTAGGGAGTGAGCAGTTCTTC,CASSPNLGSEQFF
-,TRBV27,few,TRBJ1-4,TGTGCCAGCCTAGGTAATGAAAAACTGTTTTTT,CASLGNEKLFF
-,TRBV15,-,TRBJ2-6,TGTGCCACCAGCAGGGACCTCGCATCTGGGGCCAACGTCCTGACTTTC,CATSRDLASGANVLTF
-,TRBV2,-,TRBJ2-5,TGTGCCAGCAGTGAGGTCCAAGAGACCCAGTACTTC,CASSEVQETQYF
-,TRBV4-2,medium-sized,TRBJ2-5,TGTGCCAGCAGCCAATCTACAGGAGGCCAAGAGACCCAGTACTTC,CASSQSTGGQETQYF